A single sample gave rise to the 29 T cell receptor beta chains below, sequenced in a study of OX40 agonist ivuxolimab in advanced cancers. Sequenced by immunoSEQ multiplex PCR; TCRdb stores in-frame clones only, minus some. The sample has 90,000 to 120,000 clones, about 91% seen once. The sample here was CD4+ or CD8+ T cells sorted from blood, taken in a trial of the OX40 agonist ivuxolimab. All receptors derive from an adult with an advanced solid tumor such as melanoma, head and neck, liver or kidney cancer.

This clone was detected once. The gene calls are TRBV2 and TRBJ2-5; D perhaps matches TRBD2 (7 bases). The length of the CDR3 is 12 residues. The germline gives CDR1 SNHLY, CDR2 FYNNEI. With 9 bases removed from V and 5 bases from J, the gap between germline ends came to 13 bases. The CDR3 region has the DNA TGTGCCAGAAGGGGGGGGAGGGAGACCCAGTACTTC. Residues: CARRGGRETQYF.

The CDR3 reads CASSGGGNYGYTF. In DNA form, the CDR3 reads TGTGCCAGCAGTGGGGGGGGCAACTATGGCTACACCTTC. The chain joins TRBV28 to TRBJ1-2; D is perhaps TRBD1 (6 bases). V lost 5 bases, J lost 2 bases, and 9 bases lay in between. In germline, CDR1 is MDHEN, CDR2 SYDVKM. CDR3 length: 13 residues.

The chain recombines TRBV5-4 with TRBJ2-1; D call uncertain. From germline, CDR1 is SGHNT and CDR2 YYREEE (reference sequence). Trimming cost V 5 bases and J 0 bases, with 9 bases left between them. This CDR3 has 14 residues. CDR3 in DNA: TGTGCCAGCAGTTACGCGAGCTCCTACAATGAGCAGTTCTTC. Amino acid sequence: CASSYASSYNEQFF.

This rearrangement joins TRBV5-1 to TRBJ2-1; D not resolved. The CDR3 runs to 15 residues. The V gene's germline CDR1 is SGHRS and CDR2 YFSETQ. V was cut by 4 bases and J by 6 bases, with 17 bases left in between. The DNA of the CDR3 is TGCGCCAGCAGCACGTTTAGGGAAGTAATCAATGAGCAGTTCTTC. The encoded protein is CASSTFREVINEQFF.

The chain couples TRBV12-5 to TRBJ2-3; the match to TRBD2 covers 7 bases. V was pared by 1 base and J by 0 bases, with 4 bases of the junction left unmatched. CDR1 is LGHNT and CDR2 is FRNRAP in the germline V gene. The CDR3 length is 16 residues. DNA of the CDR3: TGTGCTAGTGGTTTGGGTAGCGGGTGGAGCACAGATACGCAGTATTTT. This translates into CASGLGSGWSTDTQYF.

The chain joins TRBV19 to TRBJ1-4; 9 nucleotides align to TRBD1. Germline V lookup: CDR1 LNHDA, CDR2 SQIVND (reference sequence). CDR3 size: 14 residues. J was trimmed by 8 bases and V by 6 bases; bases with no gene match: 7. DNA of the CDR3: TGTGCCAGTAGGAGACAGGGGGGAGCCGAAAAACTGTTTTTT. The encoded protein is CASRRQGGAEKLFF.

The genes are TRBV28 and TRBJ2-2; D may correspond to TRBD1 or TRBD2 (6 bases each). V was shortened by 6 bases and J by 8 bases, with 19 bases between the two germline ends. CDR1 and CDR2 (germline): MDHEN, SYDVKM. This CDR3 contains 15 residues. The CDR3 sequence: CASRKTGAHGGELFF. The CDR3 bases are TGTGCCAGCAGGAAAACGGGGGCCCACGGTGGGGAGCTGTTTTTT.

The J gene is TRBJ2-4, the V gene TRBV5-1; 9 nucleotides line up with TRBD2. Germline V gene lookup returns CDR1 SGHRS and CDR2 YFSETQ. Unmatched junction bases numbered 10, after V lost 0 bases and J lost 3 bases. CDR3 length equals 18 residues. The CDR3 DNA is TGCGCCAGCAGCTTGGACCCTATGCGGGAGGGAGGCAAAAACATTCAGTACTTC. Its translation: CASSLDPMREGGKNIQYF.

The CDR3 DNA follows: TGCGCCAGCAGCTTGGAGGCTAGCGGGAGTATCTCCTACGAGCAGTACTTC. The encoded protein is CASSLEASGSISYEQYF. V usage is TRBV5-1 and J usage is TRBJ2-7, with 10 bases fitting TRBD2. This CDR3 is 17 amino acids long. In germline, CDR1 is SGHRS, CDR2 YFSETQ. Germline trimming cut 0 bases from V and 0 bases from J; bases unmatched to any gene: 6. The full variable domain, in which reference TRBV5-1 and TRBJ2-7 provide the parts outside the CDR3, is KAGVTQTPRYLIKTRGQQVTLSCSPISGHRSVSWYQQTPGQGLQFLFEYFSETQRNKGNFPGRFSGRQFSNSRSEMNVSTLELGDSALYLCASSLEASGSISYEQYFGPGTRLTVT.

The V and J genes are TRBV11-2 and TRBJ2-1, with 9 bases matching TRBD2. The CDR3 is 16 residues long. V was pared by 6 bases and J by 5 bases, with 11 bases of the junction left unmatched. Germline values: CDR1 SGHAT, CDR2 FQNNGV. The CDR3: CASRPGSLAGNNEQFF. The DNA of the CDR3 is TGTGCCAGCAGACCCGGGTCCCTAGCGGGAAACAATGAGCAGTTCTTC.

The V call is TRBV28, the J call TRBJ1-5; no clear D gene. The CDR3 is 16 amino acids. CDR1 and CDR2 (germline): MDHEN, SYDVKM. V lost 3 bases and J 9 bases, leaving 21 bases between the germline ends. The CDR3 reads CASSFERVTPSGPQHF. The CDR3 DNA sequence: TGTGCCAGCAGTTTTGAAAGGGTGACCCCGTCAGGGCCCCAGCATTTT.

This chain links TRBV7-9 with TRBJ1-1; D may be TRBD1 (5 bases). V dropped 3 bases and J dropped 0 bases, with 11 bases sitting between them. Germline-derived CDR1 and CDR2 are SEHNR and FQNEAQ (reference sequence). The CDR3 contains 15 residues. Here the CDR3 DNA reads TGTGCCAGCAGCTTCCGAACAGGAATGAACACTGAAGCTTTCTTT. Residues: CASSFRTGMNTEAFF.

The chain has TRBV5-1 and TRBJ2-5, with 10 bases matching TRBD1. The V segment lost 0 bases and the J segment 5 bases; nucleotides outside the gene matches: 4. From germline, CDR1 is SGHRS and CDR2 YFSETQ. This CDR3 has 15 residues. This chain's CDR3 is CASSLAPGQGETQYF. The CDR3 DNA reads TGCGCCAGCAGCTTGGCCCCGGGACAGGGGGAGACCCAGTACTTC.

The CDR3 DNA reads as TGTGCCAGCAGCGCTAGGGGTGAGCAGTTCTTC. This gives the protein CASSARGEQFF. J is TRBJ2-1 and V is TRBV2, with D possibly matching TRBD1 (5 bases). From germline, CDR1 is SNHLY and CDR2 FYNNEI. This CDR3 has 11 residues. Trimming stripped 6 bases from V and 9 bases from J, with 9 bases between.

The chain has TRBV7-3 and TRBJ2-7; D possibly corresponds to TRBD2 (5 bases). Germline-derived CDR1 and CDR2 are SGHTA and FQGTGA. The CDR3 runs to 14 residues. Trimming took 5 bases from V and 1 from J, leaving 12 bases between them. CDR3 in DNA: TGTGCCAGCAGCCCACGCCGGGATTCCTACGAGCAGTACTTC. It yields the protein CASSPRRDSYEQYF. Full variable domain (outside the CDR3, taken from reference TRBV7-3 and TRBJ2-7): GAGVSQTPSNKVTEKGKYVELRCDPISGHTALYWYRQSLGQGPEFLIYFQGTGAADDSGLPNDRFFAVRPEGSVSTLKIQRTERGDSAVYLCASSPRRDSYEQYFGPGTRLTVT.

V usage is TRBV6-1 and J usage is TRBJ2-1; D unresolved. V lost 5 bases and J 6 bases, leaving 8 bases between the germline ends. CDR1 is MNHNS, CDR2 SASEGT, per germline. The CDR3 is made up of 12 amino acids. CDR3: CASSRTSNEQFF. As DNA, the CDR3 is TGTGCCAGCAGTCGAACATCCAATGAGCAGTTCTTC.

The CDR3 coding sequence is TGTGCCAGCAGGAGGACAGGCAACCGGGAAAAACTGTTTTTT. It encodes CASRRTGNREKLFF. V is TRBV6-1 and J is TRBJ1-4; 7 bases map to TRBD1. Trimming removed 6 bases from V and 8 bases from J; junction bases left unmatched: 9. This CDR3 has 14 amino acids. Germline lookup yields CDR1 MNHNS and CDR2 SASEGT.

The chain is built from TRBV18 and TRBJ1-1; 10 bases are shared with TRBD1. This CDR3 is built from 16 residues. CDR1 is KGHSH, CDR2 LQKENI, per germline. The ends lost 6 bases at V and 4 bases at J; junction bases unmatched: 11. The CDR3 DNA reads as TGTGCCAGCTCCCGGACTATGGGACAGGGGTTCACTGAAGCTTTCTTT. Amino acid sequence: CASSRTMGQGFTEAFF. Full variable domain (missing parts from reference TRBV18 and TRBJ1-1): NAGVMQNPRHLVRRRGQEARLRCSPMKGHSHVYWYRQLPEEGLKFMVYLQKENIIDESGMPKERFSAEFPKEGPSILRIQQVVRGDSAAYFCASSRTMGQGFTEAFFGQGTRLTVV.

CDR3 DNA sequence: TGTGCCAGCAGTTACGCGCTAGCGGGAGCCGATGAGCAGTTCTTC. Translating gives CASSYALAGADEQFF. The chain is built from TRBV6-5 and TRBJ2-1; 10 nucleotides agree with TRBD2. The CDR3 runs to 15 residues. J was trimmed by 8 bases and V by 2 bases; bases with no gene match: 6. Germline V lookup: CDR1 MNHEY, CDR2 SVGAGI.

The chain has TRBV15 and TRBJ1-1, with D hard to call. Deletions cut 0 bases from V and 1 base from J, with 9 bases between. This CDR3 spans 15 amino acids. Germline-derived CDR1 and CDR2 are LNHNV and YYDKDF (reference sequence). The CDR3 is CATSRDPGWNTEAFF. The CDR3 region has the DNA TGTGCCACCAGCAGAGACCCAGGATGGAACACTGAAGCTTTCTTT.

The chain combines TRBV18 with TRBJ2-1; 8 nucleotides agree with TRBD1. The CDR3 contains 16 residues. Germline values: CDR1 KGHSH, CDR2 LQKENI. V shed 6 bases, J shed 4 bases, and the junction held 11 bases outside the gene matches. CDR3 DNA sequence: TGTGCCAGCTCGGCCCCAGGGGGCCCAATATACAATGAGCAGTTCTTC. Encoded protein: CASSAPGGPIYNEQFF.

The rearrangement uses TRBV25-1 and TRBJ2-3; TRBD2 is a possible D gene (6 bases). The CDR3 is made up of 14 amino acids. With 6 bases removed from V and 5 bases from J, the gap between germline ends came to 15 bases. From germline, CDR1 is MGHDK and CDR2 SYGVNS. The CDR3 DNA is TGTGCCAGCAGCGAACCGGGCGGGATAGATACGCAGTATTTT. Protein: CASSEPGGIDTQYF.

The rearrangement joins TRBV7-2 to TRBJ1-3, with 8 bases that match TRBD1. The V and J ends lost 4 bases and 2 bases, in that order; junction bases with no gene match: 4. The CDR3 is 15 residues long. CDR1 SGHTA and CDR2 FQGNSA come from the germline V gene. The CDR3, as DNA: TGTGCCAGCAGCTGGGGGACAGGAGCTGGAAACACCATATATTTT. Translated, it gives CASSWGTGAGNTIYF.

Comments on this clone: The germline gene is not matched at one end of the junction; a read error may be the cause. This chain joins TRBV19 and TRBJ2-6; 7 positions agree with TRBD2. The CDR3 has 17 amino acids. Germline V CDR1 and CDR2: LNHDA, SQIVND (reference sequence). The CDR3 DNA is TGTGCCAGTAGCATAGCGGGCAGCAGCTCTGGGGCCAACGTCCTGACTTTC. Translated: CASSIAGSSSGANVLTF.

The chain joins TRBV28 to TRBJ2-3; no clear D. Germline lookup yields CDR1 MDHEN and CDR2 SYDVKM. Trimming shortened V by 1 base and J by 7 bases, and 6 bases separated the two germline ends. This CDR3 contains 12 residues. As DNA, the CDR3 is TGTGCCAGCAGTTTATCTCCAAATACGCAGTATTTT. This codes for CASSLSPNTQYF.

This clone was seen a single time. The chain recombines TRBV15 with TRBJ2-2; no clear D gene. This CDR3 region has 13 residues. Germline CDR1 and CDR2: LNHNV and YYDKDF (reference sequence). Trimming cost V 6 bases and J 5 bases, with 10 bases left between them. DNA of the CDR3: TGTGCCACCAGTATTAAGCCTACCGGGGAGCTGTTTTTT. Translated: CATSIKPTGELFF.

The sample holds one count of this clone. The rearrangement joins TRBV5-1 to TRBJ1-5; 7 nucleotides line up with TRBD1. Germline assignment: CDR1 SGHRS and CDR2 YFSETQ. CDR3 size: 14 residues. V was pared by 4 bases and J by 4 bases, with 5 bases of the junction left unmatched. The CDR3 DNA reads TGCGCCAGCAGCCCCGGGACAGCGAATCAGCCCCAGCATTTT. It yields the protein CASSPGTANQPQHF.

The chain joins TRBV9 to TRBJ2-2, with D possibly being TRBD1 (6 bases). Trimming removed 1 base from V and 4 bases from J, with 11 bases in between. Germline CDR1 and CDR2: SGDLS and YYNGEE. CDR3 length: 15 amino acids. CDR3 bases: TGTGCCAGCAGCGTACGAACAGGGTCCACCGGGGAGCTGTTTTTT. Its translation is CASSVRTGSTGELFF. Using reference TRBV9 and TRBJ2-2 for the parts outside the CDR3, the full variable domain is DSGVTQTPKHLITATGQRVTLRCSPRSGDLSVYWYQQSLDQGLQFLIQYYNGEERAKGNILERFSAQQFPDLHSELNLSSLELGDSALYFCASSVRTGSTGELFFGEGSRLTVL.

Only one count was recorded for this clone. The chain carries TRBV5-8 and TRBJ1-1, with 12 bases fitting TRBD1. Germline CDR1 SGHTS, CDR2 YDEGEE. The junction had 11 bases not matched to a gene; V was cut back by 2 bases and J by 3 bases. This CDR3 comprises 18 residues. As DNA, the CDR3 is TGTGCCAGCAGCTTCCGGGACAGGGGGCGGCCGGAGGACACTGAAGCTTTCTTT. Translation gives CASSFRDRGRPEDTEAFF.